This T cell receptor (beta chain) was captured in a study of cytomegalovirus exposure and HLA in healthy donors. With respect to this clone: Compared with germline, one end of the junction differs, possibly owing to a read error.

Use of 60 Vbeta and 13 Jbeta primers characterized the PCR. Measured with immunoSEQ multiplex PCR; TCRdb has only the in-frame clones, and not every one. The sample lists about 190,000 clones; approximately 80% were seen once. Germline values: CDR1 MGHRA, CDR2 YSYEKL. This CDR3 region has 13 residues. The genes are TRBV4-1 and TRBJ2-7; 7 bases line up with TRBD2. The receptor was derived from a man in his forties in good health and CMV-seropositive. The specimen sequenced was PBMCs. This chain's CDR3 is CASSQEWLAEQNF. In DNA form, the CDR3 reads TGCGCCAGCAGCCAAGAATGGCTAGCGGAACAGAACTTC.